Following are 24 T cell receptor beta chains from one sample sequenced in a study of tumor-infiltrating lymphocytes in primary liver carcinoma (dated by TCRdb to 2015 to 2018). The sequencer was an Illumina HiSeq 2500. Using a constant-region primer and ProtoScript II reverse transcriptase, TCRbeta-specific cDNA was reverse-transcribed from 400 to 550 ng total RNA. Construction of the TCRbeta libraries relied on three nested rounds of multiplex PCR, following a slightly modified ARM-PCR procedure. Multiplex TRBV1-TRBV30 forward primers and a Cbeta reverse primer were used in the first two PCR rounds, each of which was run for roughly 10 cycles. Starting from the raw public reads, TCRdb applied fastp trimming at Q25, assembled clones with MiXCR and retained in-frame beta chains. Records with the same CDR3 protein are collapsed into one entry carrying the most frequent genes and DNA. A total of just over 300,000 distinct CDR3 sequences appear in this sample, roughly three fifths of them only once. Over 15% of the sample belongs to the ten largest clones.

TRIzol reagent was used to extract blood RNA from unsorted whole blood, while the DNeasy Blood & Tissue kit provided the germline DNA. Material: peripheral blood. These receptors originate from a woman in her 30s with primary liver carcinoma and hepatitis B virus infection.

The V call is TRBV29-1, the J call TRBJ1-2; a weak D match, TRBD1 (5 bases). CDR1 and CDR2 from the germline V gene are SQVTM and ANQGSEA. The CDR3 has 13 residues. Between the trimmed V and J ends, which lost 4 bases and 2 bases, there was a span of 11 bases. CDR3 nucleotide sequence: TGCAGCGTTGCAGGGCTCTCCAACTATGGCTACACCTTC. This sequence encodes CSVAGLSNYGYTF.

Concerning this clonotype itself: A much larger clone lies a single base off, so this may be a read error. This sequence joins TRBV6-5 and TRBJ2-5; D unclear. Germline assignment: CDR1 MNHEY and CDR2 SVGAGI. The CDR3 spans 14 residues. Written as DNA, the CDR3 is TGTGCCAGCAGTTACTCTCTGTACCAAGATACCCAGTACTTC. Translated, it gives CASSYSLYQDTQYF.

The chain carries TRBV5-5 and TRBJ1-6, with a weak D call TRBD1 (6 bases). Deletions cut 2 bases from V and 5 bases from J, with 11 bases between. This CDR3 spans 15 amino acids. The germline gives CDR1 SGHKS, CDR2 YYEKEE (reference sequence). This CDR3 reads CASSLNRVNNSPLHF. The CDR3 DNA is TGTGCCAGCAGCTTAAACAGGGTGAATAATTCACCCCTCCACTTT.

This clonotype was seen a handful of times. V gene TRBV4-1 combines with J gene TRBJ2-1, with 9 nucleotides matching TRBD1. The J segment lost 6 bases and the V segment lost 3 bases, leaving 3 bases of the junction unmatched. Germline values: CDR1 MGHRA, CDR2 YSYEKL. CDR3 length: 14 amino acids. The chain's CDR3 is CASSQGDRVNEQFF. In nucleotides, the CDR3 is TGCGCCAGCAGCCAGGGGGACAGGGTCAATGAGCAGTTCTTC.

This chain joins TRBV7-9 and TRBJ2-3, with 7 bases matching TRBD2. Germline V CDR1 and CDR2: SEHNR, FQNEAQ (reference sequence). V shed 8 bases, J shed 3 bases, and the junction held 14 bases outside the gene matches. The CDR3 sequence is 16 residues long. CDR3: CASHRWRLAGTDTQYF. DNA for the CDR3: TGTGCCAGCCACCGGTGGCGACTAGCTGGGACAGATACGCAGTATTTT.

The CDR3 DNA is TGTGCCAGCAGCTTAGCGCTGGGCGACTACCGCTTCTATTTT. Protein: CASSLALGDYRFYF. The chain couples TRBV7-8 to TRBJ2-3; possibly TRBD2 for D (5 bases). V shed 0 bases and J shed 15 bases, with 19 bases lying between them. This CDR3 is built from 14 residues. Germline values: CDR1 SGHVS, CDR2 FQNEAQ.

Only a few counts were recorded for this clonotype. The J gene is TRBJ2-1, the V gene TRBV5-1; possible D gene TRBD2, 6 bases. Trimming stripped 4 bases from V and 9 bases from J, with 17 bases between. In germline, CDR1 is SGHRS, CDR2 YFSETQ. CDR3 length equals 14 residues. CDR3 residues: CASSIDPSGGEQFF. In DNA, the CDR3 is TGCGCCAGCAGCATTGACCCCTCCGGGGGTGAGCAGTTCTTC.

As for this clonotype: The conserved phenylalanine or tryptophan is not found at the CDR3 terminus, so this likely reflects a read error. Written as DNA, the CDR3 is TGTGCCAGCAGTCAGAGAGAGGATTTACAGTACTTG. As protein: CASSQREDLQYL. V gene TRBV12-3 or TRBV12-4 combines with J gene TRBJ2-7, with D unclear. Trimming shortened V by 5 bases and J by 10 bases, and 15 bases separated the two germline ends. The CDR3 runs 12 residues.

A word on this clonotype: One end of the junction is discordant with germline, which a read error may explain. In DNA form, the CDR3 reads TGTGCCTGGACTCCCCTGGTTATCGCTGAAACTTTCTTT. Amino acids: CAWTPLVIAETFF. V is TRBV30 and J is TRBJ1-1, with D uncertain. This CDR3 contains 13 residues. Germline V lookup: CDR1 GTSNPN, CDR2 SVGIG (reference sequence).

The V gene is TRBV6-6, the J gene TRBJ2-7; 12 bases are a match to TRBD2. The CDR3 has 16 amino acids. Germline V gene lookup returns CDR1 MNHNY and CDR2 SVGAGI (reference sequence). J lost 0 bases, V lost 7 bases, and 7 bases had no gene match. The CDR3 nucleotides read TGTGCCAGCAATAACGGACTAGCGGGACCCTCCTACGAGCAGTACTTC. As protein: CASNNGLAGPSYEQYF.

This clonotype was counted between two and nine times. V usage is TRBV5-1 and J usage is TRBJ2-1, with D perhaps TRBD2 (6 bases). Looked up from germline, CDR1 is SGHRS and CDR2 is YFSETQ. This CDR3 has 14 residues. V was cut by 0 bases and J by 2 bases, with 6 bases left in between. The CDR3 spells CASSLASAYNEQFF. Here the CDR3 DNA reads TGCGCCAGCAGCTTGGCTAGCGCCTACAATGAGCAGTTCTTC.

A word on this clonotype: Given a much more abundant clone one base away, this may be a read error. This sequence joins TRBV12-3 or TRBV12-4 and TRBJ1-3; D possibly corresponds to TRBD1 (5 bases). The CDR3 is 17 residues long. DNA of the CDR3: TGTGCCATCAGTTTCGTCCCGGGACCTAGCTCTGGAAACACCATATATTTT. Translation: CAISFVPGPSSGNTIYF.

With regard to this clonotype: No conserved phenylalanine or tryptophan ends this CDR3, so it is likely a read error. The CDR3 bases are TGCAGCATTGATCGGCGGGAAGGCAGAAATGAGCAGTTCCTC. This gives the protein CSIDRREGRNEQFL. V is TRBV29-1 and J is TRBJ2-1, with D possibly TRBD2 on 6 matching bases. This CDR3 contains 14 residues. Germline CDR1 SQVTM, CDR2 ANQGSEA.

The V gene is TRBV6-5, the J gene TRBJ1-2; a weak D match, TRBD1 (6 bases). The CDR3 totals 14 residues. Germline V gene lookup returns CDR1 MNHEY and CDR2 SVGAGI. The ends were cut back, 4 bases at V and 4 bases at J, with 13 bases in the middle. The DNA for the CDR3 is TGTGCCAGCAGTTTCGGCCAGGGGAGCTATGGCTACACCTTC. Protein sequence: CASSFGQGSYGYTF.

This clonotype was recorded at least ten times. The gene calls are TRBV11-1 and TRBJ1-1; TRBD1 aligns across 9 bases. V gave up 4 bases and J gave up 5 bases; unmatched junction bases: 8. The germline CDR1 and CDR2 sequences are SGHAT and FQDESV (reference sequence). CDR3 size: 15 residues. CDR3 residues: CASSSRTGVETEAFF. CDR3 nucleotides: TGTGCCAGCAGCTCCCGGACAGGGGTTGAGACTGAAGCTTTCTTT.

As concerns this clonotype: A junction end diverges from the germline sequence, so it may reflect a read error. This chain uses TRBV6-6 with TRBJ2-7; D is unresolved. This CDR3 is built from 13 residues. In germline, CDR1 is MNHNY, CDR2 SVGAGI (reference sequence). The CDR3 reads CASSLTPSYEQNF. CDR3 in DNA: TGTGCCAGCAGTCTTACTCCCTCCTACGAGCAGAACTTC.

Details on this clonotype: The final CDR3 position lacks the conserved phenylalanine or tryptophan, pointing to a likely read error. This sequence joins TRBV6-5 and TRBJ2-7, with D tentatively TRBD2 (6 bases). Trimming took 0 bases from V and 3 from J, leaving 15 bases between them. This CDR3 comprises 16 residues. Germline CDR1 MNHEY, CDR2 SVGAGI. The CDR3: CASSYSVGRSNYEQYL. CDR3 coding DNA: TGTGCCAGCAGTTACTCGGTAGGGAGGAGCAACTACGAGCAGTACCTC.

The rearrangement uses TRBV11-2 and TRBJ2-7; D gene uncertain. Germline V lookup: CDR1 SGHAT, CDR2 FQNNGV. CDR3 length equals 11 residues. The V end was cut by 4 bases, the J end by 8 bases, with 9 bases between. The CDR3 loop reads CASSSRGKQYF. CDR3 DNA sequence: TGTGCCAGCAGCTCAAGAGGAAAGCAGTACTTC.

On this clonotype: Because the CDR3 is missing its conserved closing phenylalanine or tryptophan, this is likely a read error. This chain links TRBV11-2 with TRBJ2-1; a weak D match, TRBD2 (5 bases). Trimming removed 0 bases from V and 9 bases from J, with 15 bases in between. This CDR3 comprises 15 residues. CDR1 is SGHAT, CDR2 FQNNGV, per germline. This CDR3 is CASSLESGSSGEQFL. As DNA, the CDR3 is TGTGCCAGCAGCTTAGAAAGCGGAAGTAGTGGTGAGCAGTTCTTA.

About this clonotype: This may be a read error, as it is one base from a much larger clone. The chain recombines TRBV6-1 with TRBJ1-6; possible D gene TRBD1, 5 bases. The CDR3 consists of 14 residues. Germline-derived CDR1 and CDR2 are MNHNS and SASEGT. Trimming shortened V by 7 bases and J by 5 bases, and 12 bases separated the two germline ends. The CDR3 DNA follows: TGTGCCAGCACTCGTCGGGGGAATAATTCACCCCTCCACTTT. Translation: CASTRRGNNSPLHF.

This clonotype was observed once. Lacking the conserved final phenylalanine or tryptophan, this CDR3 likely reflects a read error. J is TRBJ2-1 and V is TRBV5-5, with D possibly TRBD1 on 5 matching bases. The V gene's germline CDR1 is SGHKS and CDR2 YYEKEE (reference sequence). The CDR3 is 13 amino acids. The CDR3 DNA is TGTGTCAGCAGCCAGGACACATACAATGAGCAGTTCCTC. Residues: CVSSQDTYNEQFL.

Remarks on this clonotype: The CDR3 does not close with the conserved phenylalanine or tryptophan, likely indicating a read error. V gene TRBV11-2 combines with J gene TRBJ2-1, with 12 bases aligning to TRBD2. The V segment lost 6 bases and the J segment 7 bases; nucleotides outside the gene matches: 10. Germline assignment: CDR1 SGHAT and CDR2 FQNNGV. The CDR3 covers 16 residues. DNA of the CDR3: TGTGCCAGCAGGGTCGGACTAGCGGGAATGAATAATGAGCAGTTCCTC. It is translated as CASRVGLAGMNNEQFL.

Concerning this clonotype itself: This could be a read error, since a much larger clone is one nucleotide away. The chain carries TRBV6-2 or TRBV6-3 and TRBJ2-7, with D hard to call. The germline V gene encodes CDR1 MNHEY and CDR2 SVGEGT. Trimming shortened V by 8 bases and J by 5 bases, and 16 bases separated the two germline ends. This CDR3 is 13 amino acids long. The DNA of the CDR3 is TGTGCCAGCGGCCTGGACGGATGGAACGAGCAGTACTTC. It yields the protein CASGLDGWNEQYF.

This clonotype was seen many times. The chain employs TRBV12-3 or TRBV12-4 and TRBJ1-6, with 7 bases aligning to TRBD1. The CDR3 is made up of 14 amino acids. V lost 7 bases and J lost 7; bases outside the gene matches: 7. The CDR3 DNA reads TGTGCCAGCATGGAGGGGGCGAGAAATTCACCCCTCCACTTT. This codes for CASMEGARNSPLHF.